The 3 T cell receptor beta chains in this list originate from one sample, sequenced in a study of control samples from healthy donors and cancer patients. The assay was immunoSEQ multiplex PCR, and TCRdb's table has in-frame clones only and misses some. This table holds about 210,000 clones. Sequenced input: blood. The receptors here all came from a woman aged 30 to 39 in good health.

The CDR3 here is CASKQAGASYEQYF. DNA for the CDR3: TGTGCCAGTAAACAGGCAGGGGCCTCCTACGAGCAGTACTTC. V is TRBV19 and J is TRBJ2-7, with D perhaps TRBD1 (6 bases). CDR1 and CDR2 (germline): LNHDA, SQIVND (reference sequence). With 7 bases removed from V and 0 bases from J, the gap between germline ends came to 13 bases. CDR3 length: 14 amino acids.

The V gene is TRBV10-2, the J gene TRBJ1-1; a weak D match, TRBD1 (5 bases). V lost 7 bases to trimming and J lost 6 bases, with 18 bases between them. CDR3 length: 14 residues. From germline, CDR1 is WSHSY and CDR2 SAAADI. The CDR3: CASNRIRDGAEAFF. DNA of the CDR3: TGCGCCAGCAATCGGATCAGGGATGGCGCTGAAGCTTTCTTT.

The chain couples TRBV9 to TRBJ2-7, with a weak D call TRBD1 (6 bases). The CDR3 contains 15 residues. Trimming stripped 0 bases from V and 2 bases from J, with 12 bases between. CDR1 and CDR2 from the germline V gene are SGDLS and YYNGEE. The chain's CDR3 is CASSVAVGQTYEQYF. The CDR3 DNA reads as TGTGCCAGCAGCGTAGCCGTTGGACAGACCTACGAGCAGTACTTC.